This T cell receptor (beta chain) appears in the sequencing data of a study of blood T cell repertoires in COVID-19. The CDR3 has 18 amino acids. Germline V gene lookup returns CDR1 MNHNS and CDR2 SASEGT. Deletions cut 3 bases from V and 2 bases from J, with 23 bases between. Assay used: immunoSEQ multiplex PCR; TCRdb lists only in-frame clones, some missing. The sample has a few hundred thousand clones, 70% to 90% seen once; the top ten hold over 2%. The TCR comes from a woman aged 30 to 39 who had recovered from COVID-19. The sequencing sample was made of peripheral blood. This chain connects TRBV6-1 to TRBJ2-7; the D gene is possibly TRBD2 (7 bases). Here the CDR3 reads CASSDGMGGAHIAYEQYF. CDR3 nucleotide sequence: TGTGCCAGCAGTGACGGCATGGGGGGGGCCCATATAGCCTACGAGCAGTACTTC.